The present entry profiles one TCR beta chain with its context. Its antigen is unknown. This was the immunoSEQ v3 assay. Only in-frame clones appear in the TCRdb table, and some are missing; sequencing was by immunoSEQ multiplex PCR. In the table there are tens of thousands of clones, more than 60% of which are singletons. The sample belongs to a study of TIL therapy for anti-PD-1-resistant metastatic lung cancer. Regarding the study as a whole: Treatment-naive, never-smoker and oncogene-addicted patients were overrepresented in this highly selected cohort. The baseline peripheral repertoire was partially replaced by infused TIL clonotypes that later decayed.

The CDR3 runs to 15 residues. V lost 5 bases and J 3 bases, leaving 14 bases between the germline ends. Germline values: CDR1 SGHTA, CDR2 FQGNSA. Time point specified: pre-treatment sample, taken before nivolumab and TIL therapy. Enrollment ran from 2017 to early 2020. This receptor was identified in a person aged 25 to 80 with non-small cell lung cancer. The V gene is TRBV7-2, the J gene TRBJ1-5, with TRBD1 as a possible D gene (6 bases). Sequencing was performed on blood, taken at baseline. The CDR3: CASSLDRSYNQPQHF. In nucleotides, the CDR3 is TGTGCCAGCAGCCTAGACAGGTCTTACAATCAGCCCCAGCATTTT.